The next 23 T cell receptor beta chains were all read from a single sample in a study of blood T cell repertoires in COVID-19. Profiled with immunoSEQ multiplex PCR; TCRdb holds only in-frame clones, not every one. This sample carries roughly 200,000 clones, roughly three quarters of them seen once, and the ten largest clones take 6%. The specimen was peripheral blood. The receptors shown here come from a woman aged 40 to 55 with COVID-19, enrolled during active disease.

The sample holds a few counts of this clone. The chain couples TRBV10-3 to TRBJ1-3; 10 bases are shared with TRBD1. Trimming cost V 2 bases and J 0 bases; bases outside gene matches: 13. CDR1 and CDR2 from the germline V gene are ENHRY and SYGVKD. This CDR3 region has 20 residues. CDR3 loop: CAISESIIRQGASSGNTIYF. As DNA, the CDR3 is TGTGCCATCAGTGAGAGCATTATTCGACAGGGGGCAAGCTCTGGAAACACCATATATTTT.

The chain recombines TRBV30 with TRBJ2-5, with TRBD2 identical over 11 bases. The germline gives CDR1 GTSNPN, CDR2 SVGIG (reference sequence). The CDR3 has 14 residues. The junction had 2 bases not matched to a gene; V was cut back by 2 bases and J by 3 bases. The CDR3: CAWSPGLAEETQYF. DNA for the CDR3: TGTGCCTGGAGTCCGGGACTAGCGGAAGAGACCCAGTACTTC.

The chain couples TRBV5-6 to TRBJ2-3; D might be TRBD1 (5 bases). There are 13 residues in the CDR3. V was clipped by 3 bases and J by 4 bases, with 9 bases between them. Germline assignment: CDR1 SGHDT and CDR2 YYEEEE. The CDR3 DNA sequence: TGTGCCAGCAGCTCCGCAGGGCCAGATACGCAGTATTTT. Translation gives CASSSAGPDTQYF.

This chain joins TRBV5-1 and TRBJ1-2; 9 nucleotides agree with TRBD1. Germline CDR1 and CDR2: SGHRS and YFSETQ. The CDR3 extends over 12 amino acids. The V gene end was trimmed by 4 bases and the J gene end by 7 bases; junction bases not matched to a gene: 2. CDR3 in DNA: TGCGCCAGCAGCCCGGGACAGGGTGGCTACACCTTC. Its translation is CASSPGQGGYTF.

Written as DNA, the CDR3 is TGTGCCAGCTCACCCCGGGGGGGAAACTACGAGCAGTACTTC. Translated, it gives CASSPRGGNYEQYF. V usage is TRBV18 and J usage is TRBJ2-7, with TRBD2 matching over 8 bases. The CDR3 loop spans 14 amino acids. From germline, CDR1 is KGHSH and CDR2 LQKENI. V trimming: 3 bases; J trimming: 3 bases; junction bases outside the gene matches: 4.

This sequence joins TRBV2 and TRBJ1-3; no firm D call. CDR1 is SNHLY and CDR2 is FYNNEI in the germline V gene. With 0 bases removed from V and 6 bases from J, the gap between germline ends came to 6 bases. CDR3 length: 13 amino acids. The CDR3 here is CASSEALPNTIYF. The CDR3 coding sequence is TGTGCCAGCAGTGAAGCGCTACCAAACACCATATATTTT.

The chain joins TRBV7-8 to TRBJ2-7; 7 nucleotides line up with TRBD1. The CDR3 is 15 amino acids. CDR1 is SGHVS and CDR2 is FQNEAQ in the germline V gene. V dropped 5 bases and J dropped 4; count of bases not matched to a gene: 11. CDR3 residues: CASSRYGQDLYEQYF. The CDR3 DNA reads TGTGCCAGCAGCCGGTACGGACAGGACTTATACGAGCAGTACTTC.

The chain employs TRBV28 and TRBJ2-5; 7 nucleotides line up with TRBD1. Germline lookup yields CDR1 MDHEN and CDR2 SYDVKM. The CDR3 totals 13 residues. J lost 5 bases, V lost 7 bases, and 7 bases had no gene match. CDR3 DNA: TGTGCCAGCACATTGACAGGGATCGAGACCCAGTACTTC. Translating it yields CASTLTGIETQYF.

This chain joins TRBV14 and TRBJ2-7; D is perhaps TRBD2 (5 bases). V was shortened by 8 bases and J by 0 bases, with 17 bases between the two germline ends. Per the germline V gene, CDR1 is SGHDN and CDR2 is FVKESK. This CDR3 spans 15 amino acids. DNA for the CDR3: TGTGCCAGCTTTCCTCGGGAAGCGTTCTCCTACGAGCAGTACTTC. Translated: CASFPREAFSYEQYF.

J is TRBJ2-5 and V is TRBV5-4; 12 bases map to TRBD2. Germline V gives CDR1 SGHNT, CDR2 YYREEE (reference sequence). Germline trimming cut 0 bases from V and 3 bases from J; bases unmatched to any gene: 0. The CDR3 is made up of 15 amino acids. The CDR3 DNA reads TGTGCCAGCAGCTTGGCTAGCGGGGGGGAAGAGACCCAGTACTTC. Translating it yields CASSLASGGEETQYF.

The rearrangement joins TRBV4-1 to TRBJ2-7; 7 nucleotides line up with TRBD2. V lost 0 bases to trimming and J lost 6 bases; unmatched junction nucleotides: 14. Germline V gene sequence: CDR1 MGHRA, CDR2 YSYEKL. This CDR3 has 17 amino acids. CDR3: CASSQDSVGLRSGEQYF. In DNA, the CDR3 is TGCGCCAGCAGCCAAGATTCGGTGGGACTAAGGTCCGGCGAGCAGTACTTC.

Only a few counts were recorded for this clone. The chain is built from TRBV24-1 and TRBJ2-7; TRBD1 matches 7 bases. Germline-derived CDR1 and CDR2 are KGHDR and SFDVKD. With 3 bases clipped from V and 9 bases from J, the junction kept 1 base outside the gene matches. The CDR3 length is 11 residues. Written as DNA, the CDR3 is TGTGCCACCAGTGATCACAGGGGGCAGTACTTC. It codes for CATSDHRGQYF.

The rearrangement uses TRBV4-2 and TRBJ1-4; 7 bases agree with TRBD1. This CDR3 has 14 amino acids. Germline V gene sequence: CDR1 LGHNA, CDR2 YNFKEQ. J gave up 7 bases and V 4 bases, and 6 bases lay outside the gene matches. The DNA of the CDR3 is TGTGCCAGCAGCCCCGACAGGGTAGGTGAAAAACTGTTTTTT. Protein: CASSPDRVGEKLFF.

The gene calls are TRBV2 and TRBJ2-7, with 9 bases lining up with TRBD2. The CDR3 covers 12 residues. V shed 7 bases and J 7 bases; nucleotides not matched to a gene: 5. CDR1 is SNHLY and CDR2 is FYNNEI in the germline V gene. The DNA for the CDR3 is TGTGCCAGCACTAGCGGGATAACTGAGCAGTACTTC. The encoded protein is CASTSGITEQYF.

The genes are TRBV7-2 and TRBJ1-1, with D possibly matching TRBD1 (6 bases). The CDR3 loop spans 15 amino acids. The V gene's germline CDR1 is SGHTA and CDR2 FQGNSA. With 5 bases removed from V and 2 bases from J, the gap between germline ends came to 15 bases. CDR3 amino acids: CASSLQTGTNTEAFF. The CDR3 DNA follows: TGTGCCAGCAGCCTCCAGACAGGTACTAACACTGAAGCTTTCTTT.

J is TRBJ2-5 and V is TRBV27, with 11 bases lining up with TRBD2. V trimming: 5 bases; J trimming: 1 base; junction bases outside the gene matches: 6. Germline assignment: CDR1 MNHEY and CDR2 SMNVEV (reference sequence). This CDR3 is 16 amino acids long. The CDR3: CASSPGLADLQETQYF. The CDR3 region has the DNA TGTGCCAGCAGTCCGGGACTAGCGGATCTCCAAGAGACCCAGTACTTC.

The CDR3 loop reads CASTLAGVKGDTQYF. Written as DNA, the CDR3 is TGTGCCAGCACACTAGCGGGAGTTAAGGGAGATACGCAGTATTTT. The V gene is TRBV7-2, the J gene TRBJ2-3, with 11 bases aligning to TRBD2. The V gene's germline CDR1 is SGHTA and CDR2 FQGNSA. The CDR3 contains 15 residues. J lost 5 bases, V lost 7 bases, and 8 bases had no gene match. Complete variable domain (other parts from reference TRBV7-2 and TRBJ2-3): GAGVSQSPSNKVTEKGKDVELRCDPISGHTALYWYRQSLGQGLEFLIYFQGNSAPDKSGLPSDRFSAERTGGSVSTLTIQRTQQEDSAVYLCASTLAGVKGDTQYFGPGTRLTVL.

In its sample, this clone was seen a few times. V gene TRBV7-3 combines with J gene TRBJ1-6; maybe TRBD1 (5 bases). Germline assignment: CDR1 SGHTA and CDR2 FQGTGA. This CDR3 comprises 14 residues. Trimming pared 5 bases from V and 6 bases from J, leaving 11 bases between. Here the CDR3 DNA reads TGTGCCAGCAGCCTAGACAGTAGTAATTCACCCCTCCACTTT. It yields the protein CASSLDSSNSPLHF.

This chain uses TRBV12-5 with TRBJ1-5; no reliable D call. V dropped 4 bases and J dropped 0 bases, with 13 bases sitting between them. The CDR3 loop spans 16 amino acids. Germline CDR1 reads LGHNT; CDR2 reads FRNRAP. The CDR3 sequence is CASGYTGAYSNQPQHF. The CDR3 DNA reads TGTGCTAGTGGTTACACTGGAGCTTATAGCAATCAGCCCCAGCATTTT.

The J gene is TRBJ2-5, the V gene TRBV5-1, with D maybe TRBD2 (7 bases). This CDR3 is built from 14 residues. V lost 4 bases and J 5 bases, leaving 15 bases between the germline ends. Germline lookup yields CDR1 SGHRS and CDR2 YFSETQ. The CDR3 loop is CASSTGGRGETQYF. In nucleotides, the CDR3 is TGCGCCAGCAGCACGGGGGGCAGAGGTGAGACCCAGTACTTC.

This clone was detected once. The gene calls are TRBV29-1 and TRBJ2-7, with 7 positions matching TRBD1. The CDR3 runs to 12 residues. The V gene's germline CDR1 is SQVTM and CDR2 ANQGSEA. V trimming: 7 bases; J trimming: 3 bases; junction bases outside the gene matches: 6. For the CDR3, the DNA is TGCAGCGCCGGACAGGAAAGCTACGAGCAGTACTTC. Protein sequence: CSAGQESYEQYF.

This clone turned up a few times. The CDR3 protein is CASSSLRQLLSGYTF. In DNA form, the CDR3 reads TGTGCCAGCAGTTCCCTCCGACAGCTACTAAGTGGCTACACCTTC. The V gene is TRBV6-2 or TRBV6-3, the J gene TRBJ1-2; maybe TRBD1 (5 bases). Germline CDR1 is MNHEY and CDR2 is SVGEGT. The CDR3 length is 15 residues. Deletions cut 4 bases from V and 7 bases from J, with 19 bases between.

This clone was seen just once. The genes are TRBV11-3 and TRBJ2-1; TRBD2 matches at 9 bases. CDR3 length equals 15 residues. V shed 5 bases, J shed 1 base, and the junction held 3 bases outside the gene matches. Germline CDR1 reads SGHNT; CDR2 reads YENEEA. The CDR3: CASSRLAASYNEQFF. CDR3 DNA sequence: TGTGCCAGCAGCCGACTAGCGGCATCCTACAATGAGCAGTTCTTC. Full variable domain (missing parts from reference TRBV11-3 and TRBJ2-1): EAGVVQSPRYKIIEKKQPVAFWCNPISGHNTLYWYLQNLGQGPELLIRYENEEAVDDSQLPKDRFSAERLKGVDSTLKIQPAELGDSAVYLCASSRLAASYNEQFFGPGTRLTVL.